This TCR beta chain is from a study of beta chain features in type 1 diabetes. Study-level findings and limits: There were fewer insertions and more deletions at the VDJ junctions of type 1 diabetes patients. Within patients, naive, central memory and Treg TCRB repertoires seemed more similar than within healthy donors.

As to this clone: Antigen specificity is unknown.

Expressed TCRB transcripts got sequenced, as all isolated RNA was reverse transcribed. Libraries were prepared by immunoSEQ multiplex PCR; TCRdb keeps only in-frame clonotypes and omits some of them. This sample has over 120,000 clones, with about 10% found just once. Trimming cost V 4 bases and J 2 bases; bases outside gene matches: 7. This CDR3 comprises 16 residues. CDR1 is SGHRS and CDR2 is YFSETQ in the germline V gene. CD45RO/CCR7/CD25/CD127/CD95/CD27 staining was used to isolate CD4+ naive, central memory, regulatory and stem cell-like memory cells by sorting. The receptor was derived from a man younger than 35 in good health. The chain has TRBV5-1 and TRBJ2-2; 8 nucleotides agree with TRBD2. The sequencing sample was made of central memory CD4+ T cells from blood. For the CDR3, the DNA is TGCGCCAGCAGCCTCCGACTAGCGTTAAACACCGGGGAGCTGTTTTTT. Translating it yields CASSLRLALNTGELFF. Supplemented by reference TRBV5-1 and TRBJ2-2, the full variable domain reads KAGVTQTPRYLIKTRGQQVTLSCSPISGHRSVSWYQQTPGQGLQFLFEYFSETQRNKGNFPGRFSGRQFSNSRSEMNVSTLELGDSALYLCASSLRLALNTGELFFGEGSRLTVL.